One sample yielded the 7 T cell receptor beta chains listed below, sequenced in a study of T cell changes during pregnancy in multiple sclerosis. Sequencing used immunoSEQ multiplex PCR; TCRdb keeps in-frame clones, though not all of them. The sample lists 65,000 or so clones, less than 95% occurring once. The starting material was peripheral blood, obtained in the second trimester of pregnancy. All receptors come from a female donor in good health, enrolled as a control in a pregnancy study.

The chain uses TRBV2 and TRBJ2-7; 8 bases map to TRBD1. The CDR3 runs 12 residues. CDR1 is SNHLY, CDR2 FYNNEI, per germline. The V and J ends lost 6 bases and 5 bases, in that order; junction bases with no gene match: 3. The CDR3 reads CASSPGGDEQYF. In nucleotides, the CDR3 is TGTGCCAGCAGCCCAGGGGGCGACGAGCAGTACTTC. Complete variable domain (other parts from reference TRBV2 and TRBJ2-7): EPEVTQTPSHQVTQMGQEVILRCVPISNHLYFYWYRQILGQKVEFLVSFYNNEISEKSEIFDDQFSVERPDGSNFTLKIRSTKLEDSAMYFCASSPGGDEQYFGPGTRLTVT.

The CDR3 spells CASSTPSGSGRFRETQYF. CDR3 in DNA: TGTGCCAGCAGCACTCCATCAGGGAGCGGGAGGTTTCGGGAGACCCAGTACTTC. The gene calls are TRBV7-9 and TRBJ2-5; 9 bases line up with TRBD2. Germline values: CDR1 SEHNR, CDR2 FQNEAQ (reference sequence). The V and J ends lost 5 bases and 5 bases, in that order; junction bases with no gene match: 18. The CDR3 is 18 residues long.

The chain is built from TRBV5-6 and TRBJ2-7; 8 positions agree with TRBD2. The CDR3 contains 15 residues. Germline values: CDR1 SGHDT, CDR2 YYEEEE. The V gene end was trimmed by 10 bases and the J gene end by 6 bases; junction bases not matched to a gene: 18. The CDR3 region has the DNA TGTGCCTCTAAAGGAGCGGGGGTTGCTACAACCGAGCAGTACTTC. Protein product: CASKGAGVATTEQYF.

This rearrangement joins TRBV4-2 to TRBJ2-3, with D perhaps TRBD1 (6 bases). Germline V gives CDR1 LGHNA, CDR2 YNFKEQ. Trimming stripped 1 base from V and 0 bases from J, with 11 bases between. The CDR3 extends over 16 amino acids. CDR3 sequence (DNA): TGTGCCAGCAGCCAAGGTCGCAGGGGAAGCACAGATACGCAGTATTTT. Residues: CASSQGRRGSTDTQYF.

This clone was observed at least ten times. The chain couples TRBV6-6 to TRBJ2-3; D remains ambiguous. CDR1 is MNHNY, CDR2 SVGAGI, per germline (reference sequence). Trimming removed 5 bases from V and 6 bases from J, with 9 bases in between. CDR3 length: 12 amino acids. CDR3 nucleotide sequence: TGTGCCAGCAGTCTGACTGGGGATACGCAGTATTTT. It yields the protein CASSLTGDTQYF.

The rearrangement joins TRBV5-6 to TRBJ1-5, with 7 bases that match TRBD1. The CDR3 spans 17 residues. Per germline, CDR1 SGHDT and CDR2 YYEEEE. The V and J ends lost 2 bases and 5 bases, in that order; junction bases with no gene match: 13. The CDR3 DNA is TGTGCCAGCAGCTTTGGGGGCAGGGGGAGATCGGATCAGCCCCAGCATTTT. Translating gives CASSFGGRGRSDQPQHF.

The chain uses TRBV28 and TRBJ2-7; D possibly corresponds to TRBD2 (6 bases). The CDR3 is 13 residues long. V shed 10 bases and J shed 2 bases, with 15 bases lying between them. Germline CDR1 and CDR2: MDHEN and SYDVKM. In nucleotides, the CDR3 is TGTGCCACATCCCGGGACTTAGCCTACGAGCAGTACTTC. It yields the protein CATSRDLAYEQYF.